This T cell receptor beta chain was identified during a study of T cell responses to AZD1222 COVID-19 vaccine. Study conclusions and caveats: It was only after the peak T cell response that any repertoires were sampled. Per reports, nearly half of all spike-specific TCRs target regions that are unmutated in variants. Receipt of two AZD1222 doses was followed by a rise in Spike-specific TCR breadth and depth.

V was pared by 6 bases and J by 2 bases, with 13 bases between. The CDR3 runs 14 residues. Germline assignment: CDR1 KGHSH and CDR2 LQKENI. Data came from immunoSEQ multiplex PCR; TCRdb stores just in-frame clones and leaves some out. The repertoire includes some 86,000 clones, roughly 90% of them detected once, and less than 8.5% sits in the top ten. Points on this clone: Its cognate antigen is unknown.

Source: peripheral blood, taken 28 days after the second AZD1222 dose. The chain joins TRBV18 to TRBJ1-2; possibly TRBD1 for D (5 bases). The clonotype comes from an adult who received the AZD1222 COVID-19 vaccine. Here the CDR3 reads CASSRDRQNYGYTF. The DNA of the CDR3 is TGTGCCAGCTCCCGGGACCGACAGAACTATGGCTACACCTTC.